One T cell receptor beta chain is described in this entry. The sample originates from a study of blood T cell repertoires in COVID-19. Turning to the study itself: T cells, B-cell-depleted T cells, or PBMCs provided the cDNA or gDNA that served as material.

Trimming pared 5 bases from V and 8 bases from J, leaving 14 bases between. This CDR3 is built from 13 residues. Germline CDR1 reads LGHNA; CDR2 reads YNFKEQ. In the authors' workflow: From reference gene primer amplification, estimates of nucleated cell counts were derived. Using immunoSEQ multiplex PCR, the repertoire was profiled, and TCRdb retains in-frame clones only, with some absent. V and J calls and clone size are as listed in that table; D and trimming were resolved from the DNA. This table has 75,000 or so clones, 82% appearing once. The clonotype originates from a man in his 60s with acute or convalescent COVID-19. The sample was peripheral blood. This chain links TRBV4-2 with TRBJ2-3; D is possibly TRBD2 (6 bases). The CDR3 DNA follows: TGTGCCAGCAGCAACCGGGACTTTGGTACGCAGTATTTT. Its protein is CASSNRDFGTQYF.